The next 12 T cell receptor beta chains were all read from a single sample in a study of blood T cells in healthy people across ages (dated by TCRdb to 2013 to 2016). The library was built by means of 5' RACE. This sample was sequenced with an Illumina HiSeq 2500. A second PCR of 7 to 11 cycles was run with a J-beta primer mix and a sample-barcoded 5' primer. TCRdb trimmed the raw reads at Q25, called clones with MiXCR and kept productive beta chains. When rows share a CDR3 protein, they turn into one entry using the most common DNA and genes. The sample has about 930,000 distinct CDR3 sequences on record, 25% to 35% of them singletons. More than 8.5% of the sample comes from the top ten. The sample also formed part of further work on T cells of mothers and their children.

The specimen sequenced was blood. The receptor source for this set is a woman between 40 and 55 years old in good health.

This clonotype occurred many times. This chain links TRBV5-1 with TRBJ2-7, with 7 bases identical to TRBD1. This CDR3 has 13 amino acids. Losses at the gene ends were 4 bases for V and 6 bases for J; bases not matched to a gene: 7. Germline V CDR1 and CDR2: SGHRS, YFSETQ. The CDR3 spells CASSTGQLFEQYF. The DNA for the CDR3 is TGCGCCAGCAGCACGGGACAGCTTTTCGAGCAGTACTTC.

Regarding this clonotype: A much larger clone differs by one base, so this may be a read error. This chain joins TRBV7-4 and TRBJ2-7; 10 nucleotides align to TRBD1. Germline CDR1 and CDR2: SGHVT and SQSDAQ. CDR3 length equals 15 residues. Unmatched junction bases numbered 8, after V lost 2 bases and J lost 7 bases. The CDR3 DNA is TGTGCCAGCAGCTTAAGACAGGGGGCGTACAATGAGCAGTACTTC. Encoded protein: CASSLRQGAYNEQYF.

The chain uses TRBV20-1 and TRBJ1-1; TRBD1 matches 7 bases. Germline V gene lookup returns CDR1 DFQATT and CDR2 SNEGSKA (reference sequence). V was clipped by 6 bases and J by 4 bases; unmatched bases: 8. This CDR3 comprises 13 residues. The CDR3 region is CSARDRPITEAFF. The CDR3, as DNA: TGCAGTGCGAGGGACAGACCCATCACTGAAGCTTTCTTT.

The rearrangement uses TRBV29-1 and TRBJ1-1, with 8 nucleotides matching TRBD1. The germline CDR1 and CDR2 sequences are SQVTM and ANQGSEA. Trimming cost V 6 bases and J 3 bases; bases outside gene matches: 12. The CDR3 sequence is 15 residues long. DNA for the CDR3: TGCAGCGTCGAAATCGGACAGGGATGGGACACTGAAGCTTTCTTT. This codes for CSVEIGQGWDTEAFF.

V gene TRBV28 combines with J gene TRBJ1-4; maybe TRBD1 (5 bases). Per the germline V gene, CDR1 is MDHEN and CDR2 is SYDVKM. The CDR3 loop spans 16 amino acids. V gave up 5 bases and J gave up 3 bases, with 16 bases separating them. The CDR3, as DNA: TGTGCCAGCAGTCCCTTCGCCGGGACCGCTAATGAAAAACTGTTTTTT. It specifies CASSPFAGTANEKLFF. Complete variable domain (other parts from reference TRBV28 and TRBJ1-4): DVKVTQSSRYLVKRTGEKVFLECVQDMDHENMFWYRQDPGLGLRLIYFSYDVKMKEKGDIPEGYSVSREKKERFSLILESASTNQTSMYLCASSPFAGTANEKLFFGSGTQLSVL.

The chain has TRBV6-2 or TRBV6-3 and TRBJ1-5, with 7 bases that match TRBD1. V was pared by 6 bases and J by 0 bases, with 5 bases of the junction left unmatched. The CDR3 covers 15 residues. Germline values: CDR1 MNHEY, CDR2 SVGEGT. For the CDR3, the DNA is TGTGCCAGCAGGTGGGGACAGTATAGCAATCAGCCCCAGCATTTT. Translating it yields CASRWGQYSNQPQHF.

The chain carries TRBV7-9 and TRBJ1-1, with D hard to call. Trimming cost V 6 bases and J 7 bases, with 21 bases left between them. The germline V gene has CDR1 SEHNR and CDR2 FQNEAQ (reference sequence). CDR3 length: 15 amino acids. The CDR3 coding sequence is TGTGCCAGCAGTCAAGAGAACACAAGACGAGATGAAGCTTTCTTT. Its translation is CASSQENTRRDEAFF. Together with reference TRBV7-9 and TRBJ1-1, the CDR3 gives the full variable domain: DTGVSQNPRHKITKRGQNVTFRCDPISEHNRLYWYRQTLGQGPEFLTYFQNEAQLEKSRLLSDRFSAERPKGSFSTLEIQRTEQGDSAMYLCASSQENTRRDEAFFGQGTRLTVV.

This clonotype was counted at least ten times. DNA for the CDR3: TGTGCCAGCAGCTCCCGACAGGGAACGGGGGAGCAGTACTTC. The encoded protein is CASSSRQGTGEQYF. V and J are TRBV13 and TRBJ2-7; 7 bases agree with TRBD1. CDR1 and CDR2 (germline): PRHDT, FYEKMQ (reference sequence). The CDR3 consists of 14 residues. The ends lost 4 bases at V and 7 bases at J; junction bases unmatched: 10. Based on the CDR3 plus reference TRBV13 and TRBJ2-7, the full variable domain is AAGVIQSPRHLIKEKRETATLKCYPIPRHDTVYWYQQGPGQDPQFLISFYEKMQSDKGSIPDRFSAQQFSDYHSELNMSSLELGDSALYFCASSSRQGTGEQYFGPGTRLTVT.

The V gene is TRBV2, the J gene TRBJ2-1; no clear D. Germline lookup yields CDR1 SNHLY and CDR2 FYNNEI. The CDR3 covers 14 residues. The ends were cut back, 8 bases at V and 0 bases at J, with 11 bases in the middle. The CDR3 DNA sequence: TGTGCCAGCCTGACCTCCAGCTCCTACAATGAGCAGTTCTTC. Protein product: CASLTSSSYNEQFF.

The chain is built from TRBV7-8 and TRBJ1-1, with 7 bases fitting TRBD1. V lost 5 bases to trimming and J lost 0 bases; unmatched junction nucleotides: 12. This CDR3 region has 17 residues. Germline CDR1 SGHVS, CDR2 FQNEAQ. The CDR3 region has the DNA TGTGCCAGCAGCCCGGGCCCGGGACAGTCCGTGAACACTGAAGCTTTCTTT. Protein sequence: CASSPGPGQSVNTEAFF.

J is TRBJ1-4 and V is TRBV7-9, with unresolved D. Trimming stripped 2 bases from V and 1 base from J, with 14 bases between. The CDR3 covers 17 residues. Per germline, CDR1 SEHNR and CDR2 FQNEAQ (reference sequence). This CDR3 is CASSLLSWGVTNEKLFF. CDR3 DNA: TGTGCCAGCAGCTTATTAAGCTGGGGAGTAACTAATGAAAAACTGTTTTTT. Supplemented by reference TRBV7-9 and TRBJ1-4, the full variable domain reads DTGVSQNPRHKITKRGQNVTFRCDPISEHNRLYWYRQTLGQGPEFLTYFQNEAQLEKSRLLSDRFSAERPKGSFSTLEIQRTEQGDSAMYLCASSLLSWGVTNEKLFFGSGTQLSVL.

V gene TRBV11-1 combines with J gene TRBJ2-3; no clear D gene. The CDR3 has 14 residues. The germline CDR1 and CDR2 sequences are SGHAT and FQDESV (reference sequence). The V end lost 3 bases, the J end lost 6 bases, and 13 bases lay between the germline ends. The CDR3 is CASSLGTPVDTQYF. CDR3 DNA sequence: TGTGCCAGCAGCTTGGGTACACCCGTGGATACGCAGTATTTT.